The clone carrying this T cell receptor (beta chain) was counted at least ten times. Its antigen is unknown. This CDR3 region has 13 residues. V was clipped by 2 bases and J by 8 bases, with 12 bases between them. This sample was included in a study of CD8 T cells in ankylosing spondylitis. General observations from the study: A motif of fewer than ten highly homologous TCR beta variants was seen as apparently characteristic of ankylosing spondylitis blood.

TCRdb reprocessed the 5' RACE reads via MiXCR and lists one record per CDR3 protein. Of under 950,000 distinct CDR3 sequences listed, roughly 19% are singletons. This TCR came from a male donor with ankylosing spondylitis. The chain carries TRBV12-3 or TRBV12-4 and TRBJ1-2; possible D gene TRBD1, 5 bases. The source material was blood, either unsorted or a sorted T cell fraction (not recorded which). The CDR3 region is CASSLSGGGGYTF. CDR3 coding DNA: TGTGCCAGCAGTTTATCCGGGGGGGGAGGCTACACCTTC.